The 7 T cell receptor beta chains in this list originate from one sample, sequenced in a study of blood T cell repertoires in COVID-19. Clones were read by immunoSEQ multiplex PCR, and TCRdb kept only the in-frame ones, dropping some. Of approximately 300,000 clones in the sample, 80% to 90% were seen once. The sample comprised peripheral blood. Receptors originate from a woman in her forties or fifties with acute or convalescent COVID-19.

This clone has just a few counts. J is TRBJ2-7 and V is TRBV27, with 14 positions matching TRBD2. The CDR3 length is 14 residues. J was trimmed by 3 bases and V by 6 bases; bases with no gene match: 1. Germline CDR1 and CDR2: MNHEY and SMNVEV (reference sequence). Here the CDR3 reads CASSGLAGGYEQYF. For the CDR3, the DNA is TGTGCCAGCAGCGGACTAGCGGGAGGCTACGAGCAGTACTTC.

The chain uses TRBV28 and TRBJ2-5, with TRBD2 as a possible D gene (6 bases). The CDR3 covers 13 residues. The V end was cut by 6 bases, the J end by 5 bases, with 13 bases between. In germline, CDR1 is MDHEN, CDR2 SYDVKM. The CDR3: CASSQGREETQYF. The CDR3 DNA reads as TGTGCCAGCAGCCAGGGTCGGGAGGAGACCCAGTACTTC.

V usage is TRBV7-3 and J usage is TRBJ2-1; 12 nucleotides line up with TRBD1. The V gene end was trimmed by 5 bases and the J gene end by 8 bases; junction bases not matched to a gene: 4. The CDR3 loop spans 14 amino acids. Germline V gives CDR1 SGHTA, CDR2 FQGTGA. CDR3 coding DNA: TGTGCCAGCAGCCGGGACAGGGGGCAGGATGAGCAGTTCTTC. Its protein product is CASSRDRGQDEQFF. Together with reference TRBV7-3 and TRBJ2-1, the CDR3 gives the full variable domain: GAGVSQTPSNKVTEKGKYVELRCDPISGHTALYWYRQSLGQGPEFLIYFQGTGAADDSGLPNDRFFAVRPEGSVSTLKIQRTERGDSAVYLCASSRDRGQDEQFFGPGTRLTVL.

The genes are TRBV5-1 and TRBJ2-3; the match to TRBD2 covers 7 bases. The CDR3 contains 16 residues. V gave up 1 base and J gave up 1 base; unmatched junction bases: 6. CDR1 is SGHRS, CDR2 YFSETQ, per germline. The CDR3 nucleotides are TGCGCCAGCAGCTTGAGGTCTAGCGGAGGCACAGATACGCAGTATTTT. Protein: CASSLRSSGGTDTQYF.

The table lists this clone with a count of one. The chain joins TRBV10-3 to TRBJ2-6; TRBD2 might be the D (5 bases). CDR1 and CDR2 from the germline V gene are ENHRY and SYGVKD. V gave up 10 bases and J gave up 5 bases, with 18 bases separating them. This CDR3 spans 15 amino acids. The CDR3 region is CATALPGSRANVLTF. The CDR3 DNA sequence: TGTGCCACCGCCCTCCCGGGGTCTAGGGCCAACGTCCTGACTTTC.

This clone was picked up one time. This chain links TRBV7-2 with TRBJ2-1, with TRBD2 matching 15 bases. Per germline, CDR1 SGHTA and CDR2 FQGNSA. This CDR3 region has 16 residues. V gave up 4 bases and J gave up 9 bases; unmatched junction bases: 7. The CDR3 DNA is TGTGCCAGCAGCTCTCGGACTAGCGGGGGGGCCGGTGAGCAGTTCTTC. Translating gives CASSSRTSGGAGEQFF.

The V gene is TRBV11-3, the J gene TRBJ1-1; 7 bases match TRBD1. The CDR3 has 13 residues. V lost 5 bases, J lost 5 bases, and 5 bases stayed unmatched. Germline V CDR1 and CDR2: SGHNT, YENEEA. In DNA, the CDR3 is TGTGCCAGCAGCACCCAGGGGGGAACTGAAGCTTTCTTT. Translation gives CASSTQGGTEAFF.